The 26 T cell receptor beta chains in this list originate from one sample, sequenced in a study of blood T cell repertoires in COVID-19. Profiling relied on immunoSEQ multiplex PCR, and the TCRdb table lists in-frame clones only, not all of them. The table lists 45,000 to 70,000 clones, about four fifths of them singletons. Sequencing was performed on peripheral blood. Receptors originate from a woman over 75 with acute or convalescent COVID-19.

This clone was picked up a small number of times. The genes are TRBV14 and TRBJ2-7; D is undetermined. From germline, CDR1 is SGHDN and CDR2 FVKESK. The CDR3 totals 17 residues. Trimming took off 0 bases at V and 0 bases at J, with 15 bases between the two ends. The CDR3 DNA follows: TGTGCCAGCAGCCAAGAACTTTCCCCCGGGTACTCCTACGAGCAGTACTTC. Its translation is CASSQELSPGYSYEQYF.

Note on this clone: Other nucleotide sequences in the sample specify the same CDR3. The rearrangement uses TRBV18 and TRBJ2-7; TRBD2 matches 14 bases. The CDR3 consists of 17 residues. Losses at the gene ends were 2 bases for V and 1 base for J; bases not matched to a gene: 4. Germline V lookup: CDR1 KGHSH, CDR2 LQKENI. The CDR3 is CASSPGTSGRSSYEQYF. Here the CDR3 DNA reads TGTGCCAGCTCACCAGGGACTAGCGGGAGAAGTTCCTACGAGCAGTACTTC.

The chain combines TRBV3-1 (or the pseudogene TRBV3-2) with TRBJ2-7; 11 positions agree with TRBD2. CDR3 length: 16 residues. Losses at the gene ends were 4 bases for V and 6 bases for J; bases not matched to a gene: 11. The V gene's germline CDR1 is LGHDT and CDR2 YNNKEL (reference sequence). The CDR3 loop is CASSPGLAGIWSEQYF. The CDR3 DNA reads as TGTGCCAGCAGCCCCGGACTAGCGGGCATCTGGTCCGAGCAGTACTTC.

The V call is TRBV3-1 (or the pseudogene TRBV3-2), the J call TRBJ2-2; 10 nucleotides align to TRBD2. The CDR3 is made up of 18 amino acids. V dropped 4 bases and J dropped 2; count of bases not matched to a gene: 10. Germline assignment: CDR1 LGHDT and CDR2 YNNKEL (reference sequence). CDR3 in amino acids: CASSLNGASGGNTGELFF. The CDR3 DNA reads TGTGCCAGCAGCCTCAATGGGGCTAGCGGGGGTAACACCGGGGAGCTGTTTTTT.

This sequence joins TRBV13 and TRBJ2-6, with D tentatively TRBD1 (5 bases). The germline CDR1 and CDR2 sequences are PRHDT and FYEKMQ (reference sequence). The CDR3 extends over 18 amino acids. Trimming left V 2 bases short and J 0 bases short, with 14 bases between. The CDR3 DNA sequence: TGTGCCAGCAGCTTATTCCAGGGCGGCACCTCTGGGGCCAACGTCCTGACTTTC. Its protein product is CASSLFQGGTSGANVLTF.

The chain carries TRBV6-1 and TRBJ2-2; weak D call: TRBD1 (6 bases). This CDR3 spans 15 amino acids. CDR1 is MNHNS and CDR2 is SASEGT in the germline V gene. V shed 2 bases and J shed 2 bases, with 9 bases lying between them. The CDR3 here is CASSEQGRNTGELFF. In DNA, the CDR3 is TGTGCCAGCAGTGAACAGGGGCGCAACACCGGGGAGCTGTTTTTT.

The rearrangement links TRBV3-1 (or the pseudogene TRBV3-2) to TRBJ2-7; 13 positions agree with TRBD2. The junction had 6 bases not matched to a gene; V was cut back by 2 bases and J by 2 bases. This CDR3 comprises 17 residues. Germline V gene sequence: CDR1 LGHDT, CDR2 YNNKEL (reference sequence). The CDR3 nucleotides read TGTGCCAGCAGCCAACACCTCACTAGCGGGGGGGCCTACGAGCAGTACTTC. The encoded protein is CASSQHLTSGGAYEQYF.

V is TRBV3-1 (or the pseudogene TRBV3-2) and J is TRBJ2-1; 9 nucleotides line up with TRBD2. CDR1 and CDR2 (germline): LGHDT, YNNKEL (reference sequence). V was clipped by 3 bases and J by 3 bases; unmatched bases: 6. CDR3 length: 16 amino acids. The DNA of the CDR3 is TGTGCCAGCAGCCAGGATAGCGGGAGCGTCTACAATGAGCAGTTCTTC. The encoded protein is CASSQDSGSVYNEQFF.

This clone was observed a single time. V is TRBV7-2 and J is TRBJ1-5; 7 nucleotides agree with TRBD1. V shed 5 bases and J 4 bases; nucleotides not matched to a gene: 5. Germline CDR1 reads SGHTA; CDR2 reads FQGNSA. There are 14 residues in the CDR3. This chain's CDR3 is CASSHRQGNQPQHF. The CDR3 DNA is TGTGCCAGCAGCCACAGACAGGGAAATCAGCCCCAGCATTTT.

This chain links TRBV18 with TRBJ2-7; D gene unclear. Germline V lookup: CDR1 KGHSH, CDR2 LQKENI. The CDR3 consists of 14 residues. V was clipped by 1 base and J by 1 base, with 8 bases between them. The CDR3 loop is CASSPLPGSYEQYF. For the CDR3, the DNA is TGTGCCAGCTCACCACTTCCCGGGTCCTACGAGCAGTACTTC.

J is TRBJ2-4 and V is TRBV2; D gene ambiguous. V shed 8 bases and J shed 0 bases, with 20 bases lying between them. In germline, CDR1 is SNHLY, CDR2 FYNNEI. This CDR3 spans 17 amino acids. DNA for the CDR3: TGTGCCAGCGCTTTAGTCCGAGGAAATCTAGCCAAAAACATTCAGTACTTC. Its translation: CASALVRGNLAKNIQYF.

This rearrangement joins TRBV10-1 to TRBJ1-6; 8 bases match TRBD1. Trimming cost V 8 bases and J 8 bases; bases outside gene matches: 11. The CDR3 runs to 15 residues. CDR1 is WNHNN, CDR2 SYGVQD, per germline (reference sequence). The CDR3 protein is CASDIDRGADSPLHF. The CDR3 DNA reads as TGCGCCAGCGACATCGACAGGGGAGCGGATTCACCCCTCCACTTT.

This clone was seen a single time. This chain joins TRBV2 and TRBJ2-1; the D gene is possibly TRBD2 (7 bases). V lost 3 bases and J lost 6, with 12 bases in between. CDR1 is SNHLY and CDR2 is FYNNEI in the germline V gene. The CDR3 is made up of 14 amino acids. CDR3 protein: CASSDGGPVNEQFF. In DNA form, the CDR3 reads TGTGCCAGCAGTGACGGGGGGCCAGTCAATGAGCAGTTCTTC.

The chain links TRBV9 to TRBJ2-1; 10 bases line up with TRBD2. Losses at the gene ends were 3 bases for V and 6 bases for J; bases not matched to a gene: 6. Germline V gene data show CDR1 as SGDLS and CDR2 as YYNGEE. This CDR3 contains 15 residues. CDR3 sequence reads: CASSALAGAGNEQFF. DNA for the CDR3: TGTGCCAGCAGCGCCCTAGCGGGGGCGGGCAATGAGCAGTTCTTC.

This clone showed up just a few times. The V and J genes are TRBV18 and TRBJ1-1, with D tentatively TRBD1 (5 bases). Deletions cut 3 bases from V and 3 bases from J, with 11 bases between. The CDR3 has 14 amino acids. CDR1 and CDR2 (germline): KGHSH, LQKENI. CDR3 sequence: CASSPPGIYTEAFF. CDR3 sequence (DNA): TGTGCCAGCTCACCGCCAGGGATATACACTGAAGCTTTCTTT.

CDR3: CAISTRDNNEQFF. The CDR3 coding sequence is TGTGCCATCAGTACACGGGACAACAATGAGCAGTTCTTC. The genes are TRBV10-3 and TRBJ2-1; the D gene is possibly TRBD1 (6 bases). The V end lost 5 bases, the J end lost 5 bases, and 10 bases lay between the germline ends. The CDR3 contains 13 residues. The germline V gene encodes CDR1 ENHRY and CDR2 SYGVKD.

CDR3 amino acids: CAISPWTSGRGGAEQYF. The CDR3 nucleotides read TGTGCCATCAGTCCATGGACTAGCGGGAGAGGTGGGGCCGAGCAGTACTTC. The rearrangement links TRBV10-3 to TRBJ2-7; 13 nucleotides line up with TRBD2. Germline V lookup: CDR1 ENHRY, CDR2 SYGVKD. This CDR3 is 17 amino acids long. V shed 5 bases and J 6 bases; nucleotides not matched to a gene: 13.

The J gene is TRBJ2-3, the V gene TRBV28; D ambiguous. Trimming shortened V by 5 bases and J by 2 bases, and 11 bases separated the two germline ends. The CDR3 runs to 14 residues. CDR1 is MDHEN, CDR2 SYDVKM, per germline. The CDR3, as DNA: TGTGCCAGCAGTGGCGGTAGCCTCACAGATACGCAGTATTTT. Translation gives CASSGGSLTDTQYF.

In this sample, this clone turned up many times. The V and J genes are TRBV4-1 and TRBJ1-2; D not certain. Trimming removed 6 bases from V and 2 bases from J, with 16 bases in between. This CDR3 region has 15 residues. Looked up from germline, CDR1 is MGHRA and CDR2 is YSYEKL. The CDR3 sequence: CASRQTWQENYGYTF. The CDR3 DNA is TGCGCCAGCAGGCAAACATGGCAGGAAAACTATGGCTACACCTTC.

The gene calls are TRBV2 and TRBJ1-1, with a possible D match to TRBD1 (6 bases). V was clipped by 3 bases and J by 5 bases, with 16 bases between them. Germline assignment: CDR1 SNHLY and CDR2 FYNNEI. This CDR3 is built from 15 residues. CDR3 protein: CASSEIGGRGTEAFF. The CDR3 nucleotides read TGTGCCAGCAGTGAGATCGGGGGGCGCGGAACTGAAGCTTTCTTT. Full variable domain (rest looked up from reference TRBV2 and TRBJ1-1): EPEVTQTPSHQVTQMGQEVILRCVPISNHLYFYWYRQILGQKVEFLVSFYNNEISEKSEIFDDQFSVERPDGSNFTLKIRSTKLEDSAMYFCASSEIGGRGTEAFFGQGTRLTVV.

The chain is built from TRBV12-3 or TRBV12-4 and TRBJ1-2; D gene uncertain. The CDR3 covers 12 residues. Trimming pared 6 bases from V and 8 bases from J, leaving 13 bases between. CDR3 sequence reads: CASSPLSGGYTF. The CDR3 nucleotides are TGTGCCAGCAGCCCCCTGTCAGGCGGCTACACCTTC.

The CDR3 DNA follows: TGTGCCAGCAGCTTACCCGGGGTTTACAATGAGCAGTTCTTC. This encodes CASSLPGVYNEQFF. The V call is TRBV11-3, the J call TRBJ2-1; D possibly corresponds to TRBD2 (5 bases). The germline V gene has CDR1 SGHNT and CDR2 YENEEA. V was pared by 2 bases and J by 4 bases, with 9 bases between. The CDR3 has 14 amino acids.

The chain combines TRBV7-9 with TRBJ2-2; D gene unclear. The length of the CDR3 is 12 residues. From germline, CDR1 is SEHNR and CDR2 FQNEAQ (reference sequence). V was cut by 5 bases and J by 7 bases, with 8 bases left in between. The CDR3 DNA is TGTGCCAGCAGCGTCTACAGCGGGGAGCTGTTTTTT. Its protein is CASSVYSGELFF. Together with reference TRBV7-9 and TRBJ2-2, the CDR3 gives the full variable domain: DTGVSQNPRHKITKRGQNVTFRCDPISEHNRLYWYRQTLGQGPEFLTYFQNEAQLEKSRLLSDRFSAERPKGSFSTLEIQRTEQGDSAMYLCASSVYSGELFFGEGSRLTVL.

CDR3 region: CASSLEGFGVRTSGTDTQYF. In nucleotides, the CDR3 is TGTGCCAGCAGCTTAGAAGGTTTTGGGGTGAGGACTAGCGGCACAGATACGCAGTATTTT. J is TRBJ2-3 and V is TRBV11-3; 9 positions match TRBD2. The CDR3 is 20 residues long. CDR1 is SGHNT and CDR2 is YENEEA in the germline V gene. V lost 0 bases to trimming and J lost 1 base; unmatched junction nucleotides: 14.

The chain is built from TRBV7-9 and TRBJ2-2; D remains unclear. The CDR3 is made up of 13 amino acids. V dropped 2 bases and J dropped 3 bases, with 4 bases sitting between them. Germline values: CDR1 SEHNR, CDR2 FQNEAQ (reference sequence). In DNA, the CDR3 is TGTGCCAGCAGCTTACGGGACACCGGGGAGCTGTTTTTT. Translated, it gives CASSLRDTGELFF.

V usage is TRBV4-2 and J usage is TRBJ1-1; D remains unclear. Looked up from germline, CDR1 is LGHNA and CDR2 is YNFKEQ. The CDR3 spans 14 residues. V was trimmed by 1 base and J by 0 bases, leaving 6 bases between them. CDR3 region: CASSQGTVNTEAFF. Written as DNA, the CDR3 is TGTGCCAGCAGCCAAGGGACTGTGAACACTGAAGCTTTCTTT.